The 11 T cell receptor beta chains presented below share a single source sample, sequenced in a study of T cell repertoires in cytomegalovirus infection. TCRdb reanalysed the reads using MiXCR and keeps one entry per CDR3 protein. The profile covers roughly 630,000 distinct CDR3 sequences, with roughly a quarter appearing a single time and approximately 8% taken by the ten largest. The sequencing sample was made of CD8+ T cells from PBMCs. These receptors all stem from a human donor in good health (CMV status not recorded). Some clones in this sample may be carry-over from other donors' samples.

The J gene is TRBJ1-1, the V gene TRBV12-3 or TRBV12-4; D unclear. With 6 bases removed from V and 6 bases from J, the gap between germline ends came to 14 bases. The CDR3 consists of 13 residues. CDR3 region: CASSPGGGSEAFF. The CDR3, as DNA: TGTGCCAGCAGCCCTGGAGGAGGGTCTGAAGCTTTCTTT.

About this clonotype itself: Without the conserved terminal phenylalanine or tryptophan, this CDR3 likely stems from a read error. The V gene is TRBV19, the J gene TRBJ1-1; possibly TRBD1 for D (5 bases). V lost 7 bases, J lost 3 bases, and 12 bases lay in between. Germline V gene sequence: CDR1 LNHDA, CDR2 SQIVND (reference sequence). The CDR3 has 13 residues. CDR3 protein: CASKAPGDTEAFY. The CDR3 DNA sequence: TGTGCCAGTAAAGCCCCGGGGGACACTGAAGCTTTCTAT.

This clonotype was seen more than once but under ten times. CDR3 in amino acids: CAISDERSYEQYV. In DNA, the CDR3 is TGTGCCATCAGTGACGAGCGCTCCTACGAGCAGTACGTC. This chain joins TRBV10-3 and TRBJ2-7; D call uncertain. Trimming stripped 3 bases from V and 0 bases from J, with 6 bases between. The CDR3 runs to 13 residues. Per the germline V gene, CDR1 is ENHRY and CDR2 is SYGVKD.

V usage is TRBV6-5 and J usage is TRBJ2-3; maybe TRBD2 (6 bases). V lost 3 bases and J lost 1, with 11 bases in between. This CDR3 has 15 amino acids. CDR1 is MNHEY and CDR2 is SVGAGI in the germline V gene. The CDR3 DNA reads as TGTGCCAGCAGTTATAGCGGAGGGCGCACAGATACGCAGTATTTT. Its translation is CASSYSGGRTDTQYF.

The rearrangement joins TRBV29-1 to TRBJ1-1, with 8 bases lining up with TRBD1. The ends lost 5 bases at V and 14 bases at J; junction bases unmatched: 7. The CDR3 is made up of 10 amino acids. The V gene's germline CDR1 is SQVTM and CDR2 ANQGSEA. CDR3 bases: TGCAGCGTTATTGACAGGGGAGGCTTCTTT. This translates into CSVIDRGGFF.

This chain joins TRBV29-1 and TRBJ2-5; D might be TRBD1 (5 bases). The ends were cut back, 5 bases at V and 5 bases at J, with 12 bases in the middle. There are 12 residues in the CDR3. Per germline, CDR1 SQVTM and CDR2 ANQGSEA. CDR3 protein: CSVSDSWETQYF. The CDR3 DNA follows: TGCAGCGTTTCAGACAGTTGGGAGACCCAGTACTTC.

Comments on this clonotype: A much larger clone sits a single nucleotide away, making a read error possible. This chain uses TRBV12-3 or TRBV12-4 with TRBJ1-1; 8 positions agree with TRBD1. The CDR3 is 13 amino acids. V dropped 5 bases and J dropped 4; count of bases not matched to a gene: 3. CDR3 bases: TGTGCCAGCAGTGACGGACAGGGCACTGAAGCTTTCTTT. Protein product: CASSDGQGTEAFF.

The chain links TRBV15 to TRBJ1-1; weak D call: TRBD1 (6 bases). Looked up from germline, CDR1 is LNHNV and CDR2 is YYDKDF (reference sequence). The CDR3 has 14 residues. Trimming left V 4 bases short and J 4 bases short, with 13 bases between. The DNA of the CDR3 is TGTGCCACCAGCACCTCAGGGGCGCCCACTGAAGCTTTCTTT. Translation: CATSTSGAPTEAFF.

CDR3 sequence reads: CASSLRAGLNEQFF. CDR3 sequence (DNA): TGTGCCAGCAGTTTACGTGCGGGTCTCAATGAGCAGTTCTTC. V and J are TRBV27 and TRBJ2-1; a possible D gene is TRBD2 (5 bases). Per the germline V gene, CDR1 is MNHEY and CDR2 is SMNVEV (reference sequence). The CDR3 is 14 amino acids. V was clipped by 2 bases and J by 6 bases, with 11 bases between them.

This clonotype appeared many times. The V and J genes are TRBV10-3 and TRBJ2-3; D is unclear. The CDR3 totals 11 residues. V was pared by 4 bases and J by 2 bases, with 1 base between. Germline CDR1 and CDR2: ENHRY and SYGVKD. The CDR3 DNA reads TGTGCCATCAGTGCCACAGATACGCAGTATTTT. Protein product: CAISATDTQYF.

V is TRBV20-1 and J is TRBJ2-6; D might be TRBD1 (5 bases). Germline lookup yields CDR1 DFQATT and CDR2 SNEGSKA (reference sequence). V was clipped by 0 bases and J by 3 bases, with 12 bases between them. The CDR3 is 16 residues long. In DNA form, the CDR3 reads TGCAGTGCTAGAGATCGTGAAGGGGTTGGGGCCAACGTCCTGACTTTC. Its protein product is CSARDREGVGANVLTF.